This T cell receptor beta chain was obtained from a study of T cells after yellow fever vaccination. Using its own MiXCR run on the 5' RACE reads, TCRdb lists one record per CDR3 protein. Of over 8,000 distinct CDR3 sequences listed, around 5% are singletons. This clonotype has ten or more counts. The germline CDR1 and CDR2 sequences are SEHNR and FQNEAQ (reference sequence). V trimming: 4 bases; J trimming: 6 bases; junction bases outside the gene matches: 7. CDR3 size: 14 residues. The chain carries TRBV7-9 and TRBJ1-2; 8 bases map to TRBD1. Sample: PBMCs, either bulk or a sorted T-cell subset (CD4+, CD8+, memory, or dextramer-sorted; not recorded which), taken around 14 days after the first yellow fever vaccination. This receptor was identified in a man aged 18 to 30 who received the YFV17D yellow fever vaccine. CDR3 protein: CASSSSDRGHGYTF. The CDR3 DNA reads TGTGCCAGCAGCTCCTCTGACAGGGGTCATGGCTACACCTTC.